This entry features one TCR beta chain sequence. This CDR3 contains 13 residues. Germline CDR1 SGHAT, CDR2 FQNNGV. The data were taken from a study of memory CD4+ T cells and cytomegalovirus serostatus. Sequencing was performed with immunoSEQ multiplex PCR; in TCRdb, only in-frame clones are kept and a portion is missing. The sample includes 45,000 to 60,000 clones, roughly 80% of them seen just once. The sort gate was single viable CD3+CD4+CD8-CD45RO+ cells for memory CD4+ T cells. V usage is TRBV11-2 and J usage is TRBJ2-5; unclear D gene. The J call could be wrong; TRBJ2-7 is a better fit for the DNA end. This TCR was recovered from an adult in good health and CMV-seropositive. The material sequenced was memory CD4+ T cells from blood. In nucleotides, the CDR3 is TGTGCCAGCAGCTTATCACTTAATTACGAGCAGTACTTC. It specifies CASSLSLNYEQYF.